Sequencing of this T cell receptor (beta chain) was carried out in a study of CD8 T cells in ankylosing spondylitis. With molecular barcodes, quantitative 5'-RACE was used to make the TCR beta libraries. TCRdb re-analysed the 5' RACE reads in MiXCR, keeping a single row per CDR3 protein. The sample shows some 840,000 distinct CDR3 sequences, approximately 10% of them seen only once. CDR3 length: 13 residues. V dropped 3 bases and J dropped 5 bases, with 8 bases sitting between them. CDR1 is SGDLS and CDR2 is YYNGEE in the germline V gene. About this clonotype: No antigen is known for it.

General study findings and limits: Ankylosing spondylitis blood appeared to carry a characteristic TCR beta motif of roughly eight highly homologous variants. The authors found the disease-linked clones to be CD8+ and relatively rare in peripheral blood. Certain motif variants had earlier been reported in reactive arthritis synovial fluid and blood.

The sequence derives from a male donor with ankylosing spondylitis. The source material was blood, either unsorted or a sorted T cell fraction (not recorded which). V and J are TRBV9 and TRBJ2-2, with D perhaps TRBD1 (5 bases). Written as DNA, the CDR3 is TGTGCCAGCAGCGCAGGGCGAACCGGGGAGCTGTTTTTT. Translated, it gives CASSAGRTGELFF. Based on the CDR3 plus reference TRBV9 and TRBJ2-2, the full variable domain is DSGVTQTPKHLITATGQRVTLRCSPRSGDLSVYWYQQSLDQGLQFLIQYYNGEERAKGNILERFSAQQFPDLHSELNLSSLELGDSALYFCASSAGRTGELFFGEGSRLTVL.